Listed below are T cell receptor beta chains from one sample, sequenced in a study of T-cell reconstitution after alpha-beta-depleted transplantation in children. One entry per CDR3 protein, called by TCRdb with MiXCR from the PCR reads. The table lists fewer than 150,000 distinct CDR3 sequences, about 23% of them singletons. The sample here was PBMCs, mostly from graft donor cells, taken 180 days after TCRalphabeta/CD19-depleted stem cell transplant. All receptors derive from a male patient between 2 and 10 years old who had a stem cell transplant for chronic granulomatous disease, so the T cells may come from the graft donor. The CDR3 runs from the conserved cysteine through the conserved F or W. Fields, in order: D gene, CDR3 length, J gene, V gene, clone size, CDR3 DNA, CDR3 protein. A D gene is named only where the DNA matches it firmly. Where a row states a size, it is once, few, many or the class of an expanded clone; other rows omit it.

D gene: -; CDR3 length: 12; J gene: TRBJ2-5; V gene: TRBV20-1; clone size: -; CDR3 DNA: TGCAGTGCCGGAGCGCTACAAGAGACCCAGTACTTC; CDR3 protein: CSAGALQETQYF
D gene: -; CDR3 length: 13; J gene: TRBJ1-1; V gene: TRBV12-3/TRBV12-4; clone size: few; CDR3 DNA: TGTGCCAGCGGACGACAGGAGGGGACTGAAGCTTTCTTT; CDR3 protein: CASGRQEGTEAFF
D gene: -; CDR3 length: 14; J gene: TRBJ1-2; V gene: TRBV6-2/TRBV6-3; clone size: -; CDR3 DNA: TGTGCCAGCAGAATCACGGGACACTCTTATGGCTACACCTTC; CDR3 protein: CASRITGHSYGYTF
D gene: TRBD1; CDR3 length: 13; J gene: TRBJ2-7; V gene: TRBV28; clone size: -; CDR3 DNA: TGTGCCAGCAGTTTCCGGACAGGCACAGGGCAGTACTTC; CDR3 protein: CASSFRTGTGQYF
D gene: TRBD2; CDR3 length: 12; J gene: TRBJ2-3; V gene: TRBV5-5; clone size: -; CDR3 DNA: TGTGCCAGCAGCTTGGACGGGGGGGCCACGTATTTT; CDR3 protein: CASSLDGGATYF
D gene: -; CDR3 length: 15; J gene: TRBJ2-1; V gene: TRBV7-3; clone size: few; CDR3 DNA: TGTGCCAGCAGCTCTGGACACTCTCCCGGGAATGAGCAGTTCTTC; CDR3 protein: CASSSGHSPGNEQFF
D gene: -; CDR3 length: 13; J gene: TRBJ2-1; V gene: TRBV7-2; clone size: once; CDR3 DNA: TGTGCCAGCAGCTTAGTCGGCAGGTTGATTTATTCCTTC; CDR3 protein: CASSLVGRLIYSF
D gene: TRBD1; CDR3 length: 15; J gene: TRBJ1-2; V gene: TRBV11-2; clone size: -; CDR3 DNA: TGTGCCAGCAGCCAACCCACAGGGGGCGGGTATGGCTACACCTTC; CDR3 protein: CASSQPTGGGYGYTF
D gene: -; CDR3 length: 15; J gene: TRBJ1-1; V gene: TRBV12-3/TRBV12-4; clone size: -; CDR3 DNA: TGTGCCAGCAGTTCCTCTACAGGGCGGAACACTGAAGCTTTCTTT; CDR3 protein: CASSSSTGRNTEAFF
D gene: TRBD2; CDR3 length: 15; J gene: TRBJ2-1; V gene: TRBV7-3; clone size: few; CDR3 DNA: TGTGCCAGCAGCTTATACAGCGGGAGGTTCAATGAGCAGTTCTTC; CDR3 protein: CASSLYSGRFNEQFF